Each of the 5 T cell receptor beta chains below was sequenced from the same sample in a study of blood T cells in healthy people across ages. A sample-barcoded 5' primer and a J-beta primer mix were used in a second PCR of roughly 7 to 12 cycles. TCRdb redid the calling of the 5' RACE reads with MiXCR, one entry per CDR3 protein. The sample carries under 2,000,000 distinct CDR3 sequences, around half recorded once. Input material: blood. These receptors all stem from a woman in her forties in good health.

This clonotype was detected a few times. This sequence joins TRBV20-1 and TRBJ2-7, with 9 nucleotides matching TRBD1. CDR1 and CDR2 (germline): DFQATT, SNEGSKA (reference sequence). V was clipped by 5 bases and J by 3 bases; unmatched bases: 11. There are 15 residues in the CDR3. CDR3 DNA: TGCAGTGCTCCCCTTCCGGGACAGGGCCTCTACGAGCAGTACTTC. Protein: CSAPLPGQGLYEQYF.

There are a few counts of this clonotype. The chain has TRBV20-1 and TRBJ1-5, with 7 bases aligning to TRBD1. This CDR3 is built from 15 residues. The V gene's germline CDR1 is DFQATT and CDR2 SNEGSKA (reference sequence). The V segment lost 1 base and the J segment 3 bases; nucleotides outside the gene matches: 6. The DNA of the CDR3 is TGCAGTGCTAGAGCCGGGACAGTGTCCAATCAGCCCCAGCATTTT. Amino acids: CSARAGTVSNQPQHF.

This clonotype came up a few times. The chain joins TRBV5-1 to TRBJ2-3; D might be TRBD1 (6 bases). The CDR3 is 16 residues long. Germline CDR1 reads SGHRS; CDR2 reads YFSETQ. Trimming shortened V by 0 bases and J by 2 bases, and 13 bases separated the two germline ends. The CDR3: CASSLAQGSPTDTQYF. The CDR3 nucleotides are TGCGCCAGCAGCTTGGCCCAGGGGTCCCCCACAGATACGCAGTATTTT.

This clonotype was recorded a few times. This CDR3 is CASSPRAGAPSYNEQFF. The CDR3, as DNA: TGTGCCAGCAGTCCTAGAGCGGGGGCCCCCTCCTACAATGAGCAGTTCTTC. This rearrangement joins TRBV12-3 or TRBV12-4 to TRBJ2-1, with 8 nucleotides matching TRBD2. The ends lost 5 bases at V and 0 bases at J; junction bases unmatched: 9. This CDR3 has 17 residues.

The CDR3 protein is CASSAKTSPTYNEQFF. The CDR3 DNA reads as TGTGCCAGCAGTGCAAAGACTAGCCCGACCTACAATGAGCAGTTCTTC. This chain joins TRBV6-1 and TRBJ2-1; 7 nucleotides match TRBD2. The CDR3 runs to 16 residues. After removal of 4 bases from V and 2 bases from J, the junction contained 8 bases not matched to a gene. Germline V CDR1 and CDR2: MNHNS, SASEGT.